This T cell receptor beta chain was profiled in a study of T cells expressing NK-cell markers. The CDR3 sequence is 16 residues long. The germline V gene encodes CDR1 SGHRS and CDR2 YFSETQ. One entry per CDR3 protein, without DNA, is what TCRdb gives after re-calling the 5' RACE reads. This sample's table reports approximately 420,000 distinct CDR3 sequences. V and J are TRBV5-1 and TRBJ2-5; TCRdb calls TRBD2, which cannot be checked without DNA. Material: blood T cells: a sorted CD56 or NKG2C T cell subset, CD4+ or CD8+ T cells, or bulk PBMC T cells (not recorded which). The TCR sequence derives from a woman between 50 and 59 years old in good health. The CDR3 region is CASSPSSGRNRETQYF.